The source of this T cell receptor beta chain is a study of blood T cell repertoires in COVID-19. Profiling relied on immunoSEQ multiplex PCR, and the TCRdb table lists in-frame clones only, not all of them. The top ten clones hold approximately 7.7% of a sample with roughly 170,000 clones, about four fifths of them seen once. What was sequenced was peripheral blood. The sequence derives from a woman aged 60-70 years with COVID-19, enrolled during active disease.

The CDR3 loop reads CASSPTGGSYEQYF. The CDR3 region has the DNA TGTGCCAGCAGCCCTACAGGGGGGTCCTACGAGCAGTACTTC. The gene calls are TRBV7-2 and TRBJ2-7, with TRBD1 matching over 8 bases. This CDR3 comprises 14 residues. Germline V gene lookup returns CDR1 SGHTA and CDR2 FQGNSA. V trimming: 5 bases; J trimming: 1 base; junction bases outside the gene matches: 4.